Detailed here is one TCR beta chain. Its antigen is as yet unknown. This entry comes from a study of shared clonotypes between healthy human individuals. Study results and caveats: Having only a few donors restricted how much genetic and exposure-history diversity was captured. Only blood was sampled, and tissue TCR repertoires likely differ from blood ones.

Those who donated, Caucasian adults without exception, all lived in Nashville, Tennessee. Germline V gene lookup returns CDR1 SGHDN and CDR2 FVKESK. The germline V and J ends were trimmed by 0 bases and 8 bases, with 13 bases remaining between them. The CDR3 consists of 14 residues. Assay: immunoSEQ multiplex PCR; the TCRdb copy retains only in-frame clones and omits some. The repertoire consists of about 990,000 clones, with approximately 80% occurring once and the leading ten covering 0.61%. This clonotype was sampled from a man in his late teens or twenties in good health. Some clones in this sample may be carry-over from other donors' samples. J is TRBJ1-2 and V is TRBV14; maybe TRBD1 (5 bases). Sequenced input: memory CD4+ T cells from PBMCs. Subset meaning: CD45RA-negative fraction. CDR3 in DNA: TGTGCCAGCAGCCAAGATCGGGGCCTCGGGGGCTACACCTTC. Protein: CASSQDRGLGGYTF.